The rows below give T cell receptor beta chains drawn from one sample of a study of patients and donors after allogeneic stem cell transplantation. TCRdb re-called the RT-PCR reads through MiXCR, storing one row per CDR3 protein. The data contain 200,000 to 250,000 distinct CDR3 sequences, 14% of them seen just once; the ten biggest clones take up 11%. The sequencing input was blood, either unsorted or a sorted T cell fraction (not recorded which). The source of these receptors is a human donor who was either an allogeneic HSCT recipient or a stem cell or donor lymphocyte infusion donor (not recorded which). It is not recorded whose cells these are; they may come from a transplant donor. Each CDR3 is given with its conserved first and last residue. Fields, in order: CDR3 DNA, CDR3 protein, J gene, clone size, D gene, V gene. The D gene is left open where the match is weak. Clone size is shown for a subset of rows, as once, few, many or a class of expanded clone.

TGTGCCAGCAGCCGGGAGTCCTCTAGCTCTACGCAGTATTTT | CASSRESSSSTQYF | TRBJ2-3 | few | NA | TRBV7-8
TGCAGTGCGGAGTCGCAAGAGACCCAGTACTTC | CSAESQETQYF | TRBJ2-5 | NA | NA | TRBV20-1
TGTGCCAGCAGCTTAGATCTACTAGCGGGGGCAGATACGCAGTATTTT | CASSLDLLAGADTQYF | TRBJ2-3 | few | TRBD2 | TRBV7-2
TGTGCCAGCAGTTACTCGTTAACGAGGGGCGCGCACTATGGCTACACCTTC | CASSYSLTRGAHYGYTF | TRBJ1-2 | many | NA | TRBV6-5
TGCGCCAGCAGCAGATCCGGGACACACCAAGAGACCCAGTACTTC | CASSRSGTHQETQYF | TRBJ2-5 | many | NA | TRBV5-1
TGTGCCAGCAGCCTCGTAGCGGGCAATGAGCAGTTCTTC | CASSLVAGNEQFF | TRBJ2-1 | many | TRBD2 | TRBV12-3/TRBV12-4
TGTGCCAGTAGTACTGCTGGGTCCCACAATTCACCCCTCCACTTT | CASSTAGSHNSPLHF | TRBJ1-6 | many | NA | TRBV19
TGTGCCAGCAGCCTGGTAAGGAACGAGCAGTACTTC | CASSLVRNEQYF | TRBJ2-7 | NA | NA | TRBV7-2
TGTGCCATCATGAGCGGGAGCCCCGGAGATACGCAGTATTTT | CAIMSGSPGDTQYF | TRBJ2-3 | many | TRBD2 | TRBV10-3
TGCGCCAGCAGCTTGGATCGACTAGCGGGGTCCTACGAGCAGTACTTC | CASSLDRLAGSYEQYF | TRBJ2-7 | few | TRBD2 | TRBV5-1
TGTGCCAGCGGGGGGGTAGGGAATCAGCCCCAGCATTTT | CASGGVGNQPQHF | TRBJ1-5 | few | NA | TRBV2
TGTGCCAGCAGCCAAGGGCTAGGTGGGGATACGCAGTATTTT | CASSQGLGGDTQYF | TRBJ2-3 | many | NA | TRBV3-1
TGCAGTGCTATCGCCGGGACAGGGGGCGAAAAACTGTTTTTT | CSAIAGTGGEKLFF | TRBJ1-4 | NA | TRBD1 | TRBV20-1
TGCAGTGCTAGAAATTGGGGGGCAATAAATTCACCCCTCCACTTT | CSARNWGAINSPLHF | TRBJ1-6 | many | NA | TRBV20-1
TGCAGTGCTGGTAGACGGTCCTACGAGCAGTACTTC | CSAGRRSYEQYF | TRBJ2-7 | few | NA | TRBV20-1
TGTGCCTGGAACCGGGGTACAACCGGGGAGCTGTTTTTT | CAWNRGTTGELFF | TRBJ2-2 | NA | NA | TRBV30
TGTGCCAGCAGCTTAGGGATCCCGGGGGCTGGCTACACCTTC | CASSLGIPGAGYTF | TRBJ1-2 | many | NA | TRBV7-2
TGTGCCAGCTCACCATTGGGACAGGGGGTATCTGGGGCCAACGTCCTGACTTTC | CASSPLGQGVSGANVLTF | TRBJ2-6 | many | TRBD1 | TRBV18
TGTGCCAGCAGGGACGGGGCGTCGCCCCTACATGAGCAGTTCTTC | CASRDGASPLHEQFF | TRBJ2-1 | NA | NA | TRBV27
TGCGCCAGCAGCTCGGGACAGGCTGTCGATGAGCAGTTCTTC | CASSSGQAVDEQFF | TRBJ2-1 | many | TRBD1 | TRBV5-1
TGTGCCAGCAGCTTCGGGGACAGTCAGCCCCAGCATTTT | CASSFGDSQPQHF | TRBJ1-5 | few | TRBD1 | TRBV7-6
TGTGCCAGCTCACCTCGTTCCGGGTGGCGGAACCTCGGGGAGACCCAGTACTTC | CASSPRSGWRNLGETQYF | TRBJ2-5 | many | NA | TRBV18
TGTGCCAGCAGTCAGGGGGCGAACCAGCCCCAGCATTTT | CASSQGANQPQHF | TRBJ1-5 | NA | TRBD1 | TRBV6-1
TGCGCCAGCAGGGTCAGGGACTACGAGCAGTACTTC | CASRVRDYEQYF | TRBJ2-7 | many | NA | TRBV5-1
TGTGCCAGCTCACCCCCCGGGAGAGGGGGGACTGAAGCTTTCTTT | CASSPPGRGGTEAFF | TRBJ1-1 | few | NA | TRBV18
TGTGCCACCAGTGTAGGGAGTCGCGACACCGGGGAGCTGTTTTTT | CATSVGSRDTGELFF | TRBJ2-2 | many | NA | TRBV24-1
TGTGCCAGCAGTTTAATCACAGATACGCAGTATTTT | CASSLITDTQYF | TRBJ2-3 | many | NA | TRBV12-3/TRBV12-4
TGCAGTGCTAGAGATCCAGGGATCTATGGCTACACCTTC | CSARDPGIYGYTF | TRBJ1-2 | few | NA | TRBV20-1
TGTGCCAGCAGCTTAGGGGGGACAGGGGGCTTTGCGAAGGGCTACACCTTC | CASSLGGTGGFAKGYTF | TRBJ1-2 | NA | TRBD1 | TRBV7-2
TGTGCCAGCAGTGAAACGTGGGTGAACACTGAAGCTTTCTTT | CASSETWVNTEAFF | TRBJ1-1 | many | NA | TRBV6-1
TGCAGCGTTGAAGTGACAGCCTTTTACAATGAGCAGTTCTTC | CSVEVTAFYNEQFF | TRBJ2-1 | NA | NA | TRBV29-1
TGTGCCAGCAGCTTAGGGGGAGCGGGGGCGTGGGAGCAGTTCTTC | CASSLGGAGAWEQFF | TRBJ2-1 | few | TRBD2 | TRBV13
TGTGCCAGCAGTGAATTCGGGGCCCGGAGGGCTGAAGCTTTCTTT | CASSEFGARRAEAFF | TRBJ1-1 | few | NA | TRBV25-1
TGCGCCAGCAGCTTGGTCGGCAGCCGCAGGAACTACGGCTACACCTTC | CASSLVGSRRNYGYTF | TRBJ1-2 | medium-sized | NA | TRBV5-1
TGTGCCAGCAGACCGGACAGGCCCCAGGCACCCCTCCACTTT | CASRPDRPQAPLHF | TRBJ1-6 | NA | TRBD1 | TRBV9
TGTGCCAGCACCCCCGGGACAGAGAGCTATGGCTACACCTTC | CASTPGTESYGYTF | TRBJ1-2 | NA | TRBD1 | TRBV5-6
TGCAGTGCTAGAGATATTTCAGGCTATGGCTACACCTTC | CSARDISGYGYTF | TRBJ1-2 | NA | NA | TRBV20-1
TGCGCCAGCAGCTTTTACGCGGGGGGGCAAGAGACCCAGTACTTC | CASSFYAGGQETQYF | TRBJ2-5 | few | TRBD2 | TRBV5-1
TGTGCCAGCAGTTACCGTGGAGCGGGGGGGAACACCGGGGAGCTGTTTTTT | CASSYRGAGGNTGELFF | TRBJ2-2 | NA | TRBD2 | TRBV6-5
TGCAGTGCTAGGGGCAACTCCTACGAGCAGTACTTC | CSARGNSYEQYF | TRBJ2-7 | many | NA | TRBV20-1
TGTGCCAGCAGTTACCAACTTGGGGAAGGTATTTTCTACGAGCAGTACTTC | CASSYQLGEGIFYEQYF | TRBJ2-7 | few | NA | TRBV6-2/TRBV6-3
TGCGCCAGCAGCGCCGGGACAGGGTTTTCCGATGAGCAGTTCTTC | CASSAGTGFSDEQFF | TRBJ2-1 | NA | TRBD1 | TRBV5-1
TGTGCCAGCCGGGGGGCACGCGAAGCTTTCTTT | CASRGAREAFF | TRBJ1-1 | few | NA | TRBV6-6
TGTGCCAGCAGCACCTCCGGGACAGGGAATCGAGAGACCCAGTACTTC | CASSTSGTGNRETQYF | TRBJ2-5 | NA | TRBD1 | TRBV9
TGTGCCAGCAGCTTAAGGAGAAATGAAAAACTGTTTTTT | CASSLRRNEKLFF | TRBJ1-4 | many | NA | TRBV7-2
TGTGCCAGCAACGGGTTGGGGCTCGCAGATTCACCCCTCCACTTT | CASNGLGLADSPLHF | TRBJ1-6 | few | NA | TRBV9
TGCGCCAGCAGCCCAGGACAGGGTAGCTATGGCTACACCTTC | CASSPGQGSYGYTF | TRBJ1-2 | many | TRBD1 | TRBV5-1
TGTGCCAGCAGCCAAGGTCCCTTTAGCGGGAGATCCTACGAGCAGTACTTC | CASSQGPFSGRSYEQYF | TRBJ2-7 | few | TRBD2 | TRBV14